Following are 4 T cell receptor beta chains from one sample sequenced in a study of blood T cell repertoires in COVID-19 (TCRdb year 2020). Libraries were constructed by the immunoSEQ multiplex PCR assay. TCRdb took this table from immuneACCESS and kept in-frame rearrangements with V and J called. Such tables lack part of the clones; where checked against another copy, unresolved V genes explain under half of the gap, and the rest is unexplained. Present in this sample are tens of thousands of clones, nearly 95% of which were seen just once. The top ten clonotypes cover about 4.7% of the sample. The sample consisted of peripheral blood. The origin of the receptors is a human donor with active COVID-19. The donor label of this sample is uncertain.

This clone is medium-sized within its sample. The J gene is TRBJ2-7, the V gene TRBV27; 7 bases are a match to TRBD2. This CDR3 spans 13 amino acids. V trimming: 9 bases; J trimming: 7 bases; junction bases outside the gene matches: 12. Germline values: CDR1 MNHEY, CDR2 SMNVEV (reference sequence). The CDR3 here is CASNEGGTTEQYF. DNA of the CDR3: TGTGCCAGTAACGAAGGAGGGACTACGGAGCAGTACTTC.

V gene TRBV18 combines with J gene TRBJ2-3; TRBD1 matches 11 bases. The germline V gene encodes CDR1 KGHSH and CDR2 LQKENI. This CDR3 is 15 amino acids long. With 3 bases clipped from V and 4 bases from J, the junction kept 3 bases outside the gene matches. Here the CDR3 reads CASSPPGQGADTQYF. The CDR3 coding sequence is TGTGCCAGCTCACCGCCGGGACAGGGGGCAGATACGCAGTATTTT.

V and J are TRBV18 and TRBJ2-6, with 7 positions matching TRBD2. The germline V gene encodes CDR1 KGHSH and CDR2 LQKENI. The CDR3 sequence is 17 residues long. V lost 4 bases, J lost 0 bases, and 6 bases stayed unmatched. CDR3 sequence: CASSRGGITSGANVLTF. The CDR3 DNA is TGTGCCAGCTCACGGGGGGGGATCACCTCTGGGGCCAACGTCCTGACTTTC.

In DNA, the CDR3 is TGTGCCAGCAGCCGACGGTCAGGGGCTGGAAACACTGAAGCTTTCTTT. This translates into CASSRRSGAGNTEAFF. This chain links TRBV7-8 with TRBJ1-1; maybe TRBD1 (6 bases). The CDR3 is 16 residues long. Between the trimmed V and J ends, which lost 5 bases and 2 bases, there was a span of 18 bases. Germline assignment: CDR1 SGHVS and CDR2 FQNEAQ.